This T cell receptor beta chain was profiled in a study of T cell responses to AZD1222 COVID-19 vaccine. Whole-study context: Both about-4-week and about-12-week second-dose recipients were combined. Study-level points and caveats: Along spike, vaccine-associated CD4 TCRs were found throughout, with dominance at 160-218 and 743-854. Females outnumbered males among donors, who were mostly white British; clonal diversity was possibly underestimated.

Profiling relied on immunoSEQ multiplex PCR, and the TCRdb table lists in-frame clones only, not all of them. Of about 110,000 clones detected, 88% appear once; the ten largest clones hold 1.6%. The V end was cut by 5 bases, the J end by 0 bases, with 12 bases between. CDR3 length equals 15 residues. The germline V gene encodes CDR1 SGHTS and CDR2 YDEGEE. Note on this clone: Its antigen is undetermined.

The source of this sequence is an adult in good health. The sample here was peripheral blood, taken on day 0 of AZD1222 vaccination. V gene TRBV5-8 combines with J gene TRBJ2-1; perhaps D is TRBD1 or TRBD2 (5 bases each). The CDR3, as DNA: TGTGCCAGCAGTCGGGGCAGGAGCTCCTACAATGAGCAGTTCTTC. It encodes CASSRGRSSYNEQFF.